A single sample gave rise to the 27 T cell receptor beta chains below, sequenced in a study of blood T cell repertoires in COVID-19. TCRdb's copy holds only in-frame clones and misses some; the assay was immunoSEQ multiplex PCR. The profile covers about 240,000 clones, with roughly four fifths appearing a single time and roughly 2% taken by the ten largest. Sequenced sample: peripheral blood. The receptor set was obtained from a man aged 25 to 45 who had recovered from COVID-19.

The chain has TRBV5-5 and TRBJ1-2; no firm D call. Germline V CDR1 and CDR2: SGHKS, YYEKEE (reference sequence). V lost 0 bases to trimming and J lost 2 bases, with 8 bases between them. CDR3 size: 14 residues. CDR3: CASSLGDGNYGYTF. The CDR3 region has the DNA TGTGCCAGCAGCTTGGGAGACGGGAACTATGGCTACACCTTC.

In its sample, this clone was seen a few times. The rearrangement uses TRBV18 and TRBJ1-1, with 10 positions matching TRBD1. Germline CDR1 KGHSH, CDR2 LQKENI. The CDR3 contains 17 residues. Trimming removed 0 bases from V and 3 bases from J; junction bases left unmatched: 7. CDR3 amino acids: CASSPPDRGRVDTEAFF. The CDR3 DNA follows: TGTGCCAGCTCACCACCTGACAGGGGGCGGGTGGACACTGAAGCTTTCTTT.

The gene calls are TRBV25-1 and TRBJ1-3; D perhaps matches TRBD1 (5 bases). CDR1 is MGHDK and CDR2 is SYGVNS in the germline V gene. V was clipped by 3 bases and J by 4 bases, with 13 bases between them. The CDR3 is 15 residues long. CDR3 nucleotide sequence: TGTGCCAGCAGTGATGCCAGGGAAAAGGGAAACACCATATATTTT. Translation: CASSDAREKGNTIYF. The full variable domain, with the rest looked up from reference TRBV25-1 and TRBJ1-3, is EADIYQTPRYLVIGTGKKITLECSQTMGHDKMYWYQQDPGMELHLIHYSYGVNSTEKGDLSSESTVSRIRTEHFPLTLESARPSHTSQYLCASSDAREKGNTIYFGEGSWLTVV.

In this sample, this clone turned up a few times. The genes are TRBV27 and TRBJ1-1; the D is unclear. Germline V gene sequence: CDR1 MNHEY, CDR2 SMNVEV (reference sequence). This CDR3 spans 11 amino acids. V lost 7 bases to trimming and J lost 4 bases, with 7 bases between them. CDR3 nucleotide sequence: TGTGCCAGCACCGGAGGCACTGAAGCTTTCTTT. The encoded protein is CASTGGTEAFF.

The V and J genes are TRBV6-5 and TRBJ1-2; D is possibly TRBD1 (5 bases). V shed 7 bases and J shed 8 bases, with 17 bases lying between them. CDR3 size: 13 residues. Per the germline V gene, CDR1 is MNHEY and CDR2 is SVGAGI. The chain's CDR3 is CASTGRDIEGYTF. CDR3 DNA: TGTGCCAGCACCGGCAGGGATATTGAAGGCTACACCTTC.

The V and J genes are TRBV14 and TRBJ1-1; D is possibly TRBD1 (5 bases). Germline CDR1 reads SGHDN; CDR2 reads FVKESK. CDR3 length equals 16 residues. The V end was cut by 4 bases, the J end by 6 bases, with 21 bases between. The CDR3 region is CASSRVGGEWSPEAFF. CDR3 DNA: TGTGCCAGCAGCCGAGTGGGGGGGGAGTGGAGCCCTGAAGCTTTCTTT.

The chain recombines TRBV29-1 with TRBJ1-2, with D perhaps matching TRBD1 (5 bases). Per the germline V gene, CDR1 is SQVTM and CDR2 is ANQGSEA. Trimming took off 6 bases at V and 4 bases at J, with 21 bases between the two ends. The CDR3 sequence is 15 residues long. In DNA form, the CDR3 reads TGCAGCGTCTTAGGAGCTGGGGCGCGGGGCTATGGCTACACCTTC. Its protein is CSVLGAGARGYGYTF.

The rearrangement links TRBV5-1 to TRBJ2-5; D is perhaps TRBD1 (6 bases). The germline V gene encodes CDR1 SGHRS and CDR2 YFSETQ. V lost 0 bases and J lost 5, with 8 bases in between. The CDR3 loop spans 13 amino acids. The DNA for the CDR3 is TGCGCCAGCAGCTTGGGGGGGCCGGAGACCCAGTACTTC. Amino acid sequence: CASSLGGPETQYF.

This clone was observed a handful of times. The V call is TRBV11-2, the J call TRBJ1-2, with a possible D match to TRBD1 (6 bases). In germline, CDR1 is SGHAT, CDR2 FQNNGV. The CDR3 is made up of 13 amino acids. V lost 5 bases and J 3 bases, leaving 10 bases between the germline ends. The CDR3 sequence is CASSRQADYGYTF. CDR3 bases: TGTGCCAGCAGCAGACAGGCGGACTATGGCTACACCTTC. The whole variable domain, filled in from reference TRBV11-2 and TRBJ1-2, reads EAGVAQSPRYKIIEKRQSVAFWCNPISGHATLYWYQQILGQGPKLLIQFQNNGVVDDSQLPKDRFSAERLKGVDSTLKIQPAKLEDSAVYLCASSRQADYGYTFGSGTRLTVV.

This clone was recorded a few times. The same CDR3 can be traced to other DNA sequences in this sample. The CDR3: CASSPPGMNTEAFF. CDR3 sequence (DNA): TGTGCCAGCTCACCCCCAGGGATGAACACTGAAGCTTTCTTT. The chain joins TRBV18 to TRBJ1-1; maybe TRBD1 (5 bases). V was trimmed by 3 bases and J by 0 bases, leaving 8 bases between them. The CDR3 spans 14 residues. Germline V gives CDR1 KGHSH, CDR2 LQKENI.

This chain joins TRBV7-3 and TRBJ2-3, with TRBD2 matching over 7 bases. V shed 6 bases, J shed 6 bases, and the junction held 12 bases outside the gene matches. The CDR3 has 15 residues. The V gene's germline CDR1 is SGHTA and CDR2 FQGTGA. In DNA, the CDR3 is TGTGCCAGCAGTTCGATCAGCGGGGTCGGGGATACGCAGTATTTT. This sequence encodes CASSSISGVGDTQYF. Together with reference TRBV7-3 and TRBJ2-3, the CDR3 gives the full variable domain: GAGVSQTPSNKVTEKGKYVELRCDPISGHTALYWYRQSLGQGPEFLIYFQGTGAADDSGLPNDRFFAVRPEGSVSTLKIQRTERGDSAVYLCASSSISGVGDTQYFGPGTRLTVL.

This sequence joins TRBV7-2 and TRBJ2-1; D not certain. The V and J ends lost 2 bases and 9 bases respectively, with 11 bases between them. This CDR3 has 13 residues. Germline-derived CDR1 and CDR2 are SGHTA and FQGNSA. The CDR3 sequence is CASSLSLRSEQFF. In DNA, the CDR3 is TGTGCCAGCAGCTTATCCCTCCGGAGTGAGCAGTTCTTC.

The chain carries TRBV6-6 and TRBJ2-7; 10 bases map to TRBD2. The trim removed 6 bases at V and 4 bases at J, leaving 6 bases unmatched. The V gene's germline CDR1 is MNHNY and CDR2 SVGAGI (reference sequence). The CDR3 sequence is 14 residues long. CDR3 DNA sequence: TGTGCCAGCAGCCGCAGCGGGGGGGCTTACGAGCAGTACGTC. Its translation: CASSRSGGAYEQYV.

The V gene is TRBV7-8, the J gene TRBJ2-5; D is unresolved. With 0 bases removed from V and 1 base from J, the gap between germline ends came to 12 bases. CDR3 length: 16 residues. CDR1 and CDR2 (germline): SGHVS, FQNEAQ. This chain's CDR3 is CASSLALRGTQETQYF. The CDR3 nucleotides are TGTGCCAGCAGCTTAGCGCTTCGCGGAACCCAAGAGACCCAGTACTTC.

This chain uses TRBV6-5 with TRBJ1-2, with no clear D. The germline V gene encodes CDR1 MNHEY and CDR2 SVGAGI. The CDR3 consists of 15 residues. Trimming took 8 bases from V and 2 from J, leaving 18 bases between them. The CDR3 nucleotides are TGTGCCAGCCAGTTTCCTCCATCCAAAAACTATGGCTACACCTTC. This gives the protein CASQFPPSKNYGYTF.

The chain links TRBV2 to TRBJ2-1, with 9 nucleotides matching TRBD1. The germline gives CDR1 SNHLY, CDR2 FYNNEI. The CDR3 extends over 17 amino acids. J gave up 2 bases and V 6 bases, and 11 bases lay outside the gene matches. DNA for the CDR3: TGTGCCAGCAGACCTAACCCGGGACAGGGCCCCTACAATGAGCAGTTCTTC. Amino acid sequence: CASRPNPGQGPYNEQFF.

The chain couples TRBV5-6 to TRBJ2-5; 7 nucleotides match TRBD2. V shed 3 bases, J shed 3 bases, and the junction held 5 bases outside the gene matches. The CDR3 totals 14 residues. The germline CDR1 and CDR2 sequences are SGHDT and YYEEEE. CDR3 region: CASSWSAGEETQYF. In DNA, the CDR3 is TGTGCCAGCAGCTGGAGTGCGGGGGAAGAGACCCAGTACTTC.

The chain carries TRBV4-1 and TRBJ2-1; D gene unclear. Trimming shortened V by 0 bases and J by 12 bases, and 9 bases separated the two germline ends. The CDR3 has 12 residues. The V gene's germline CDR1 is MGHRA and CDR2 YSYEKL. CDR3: CASSQERRLQFF. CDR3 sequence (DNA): TGCGCCAGCAGCCAAGAGAGGCGTTTGCAGTTCTTC.

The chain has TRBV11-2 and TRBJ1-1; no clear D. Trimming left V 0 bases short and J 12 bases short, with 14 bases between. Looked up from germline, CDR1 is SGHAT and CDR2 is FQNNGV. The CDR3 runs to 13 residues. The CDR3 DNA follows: TGTGCCAGCAGCTTAGAGCCCGGGTCGGATCCTTTCTTT. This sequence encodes CASSLEPGSDPFF.

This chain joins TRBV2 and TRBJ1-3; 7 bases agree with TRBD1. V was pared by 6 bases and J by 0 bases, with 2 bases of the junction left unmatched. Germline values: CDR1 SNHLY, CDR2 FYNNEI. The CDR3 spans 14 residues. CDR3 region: CASRTGFSGNTIYF. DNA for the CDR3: TGTGCCAGCAGGACAGGGTTCTCTGGAAACACCATATATTTT.

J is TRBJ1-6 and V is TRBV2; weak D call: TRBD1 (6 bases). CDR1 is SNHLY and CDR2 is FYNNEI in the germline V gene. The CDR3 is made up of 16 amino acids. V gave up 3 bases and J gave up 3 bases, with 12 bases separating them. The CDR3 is CASSEVGADYNSPLHF. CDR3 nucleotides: TGTGCCAGCAGTGAGGTGGGGGCTGACTATAATTCACCCCTCCACTTT.

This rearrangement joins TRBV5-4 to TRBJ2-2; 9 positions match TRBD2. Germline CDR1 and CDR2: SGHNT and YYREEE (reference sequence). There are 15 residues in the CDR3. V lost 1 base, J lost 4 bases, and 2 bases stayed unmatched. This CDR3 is CASSLLAGTTGELFF. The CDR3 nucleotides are TGTGCCAGCAGCTTGCTAGCGGGGACCACCGGGGAGCTGTTTTTT.

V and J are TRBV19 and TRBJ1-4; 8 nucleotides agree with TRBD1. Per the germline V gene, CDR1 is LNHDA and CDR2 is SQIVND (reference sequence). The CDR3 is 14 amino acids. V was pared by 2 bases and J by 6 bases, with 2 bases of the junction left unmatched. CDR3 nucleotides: TGTGCCAGTAGTATACAGGGGGCCGATGAAAAACTGTTTTTT. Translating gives CASSIQGADEKLFF.

The CDR3 sequence is CASSRDSRGLNSPLHF. The CDR3 DNA is TGCGCCAGCAGCCGGGACTCAAGGGGTTTGAATTCACCCCTCCACTTT. V gene TRBV4-1 combines with J gene TRBJ1-6; a possible D gene is TRBD1 (5 bases). V shed 4 bases and J shed 7 bases, with 17 bases lying between them. In germline, CDR1 is MGHRA, CDR2 YSYEKL. The CDR3 has 16 residues.

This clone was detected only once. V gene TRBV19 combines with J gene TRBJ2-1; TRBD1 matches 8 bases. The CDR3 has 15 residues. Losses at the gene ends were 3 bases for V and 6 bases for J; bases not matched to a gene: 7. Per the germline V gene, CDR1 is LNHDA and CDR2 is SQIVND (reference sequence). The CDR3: CASSIATGGPNEQFF. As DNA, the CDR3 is TGTGCCAGTAGTATTGCCACAGGGGGTCCCAATGAGCAGTTCTTC.

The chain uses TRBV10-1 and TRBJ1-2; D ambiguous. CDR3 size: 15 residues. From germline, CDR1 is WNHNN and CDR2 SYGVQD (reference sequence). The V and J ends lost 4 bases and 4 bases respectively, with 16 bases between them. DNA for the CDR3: TGCGCCAGCAGTGGAGTTGTGACATGGGTCTATGGCTACACCTTC. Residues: CASSGVVTWVYGYTF.

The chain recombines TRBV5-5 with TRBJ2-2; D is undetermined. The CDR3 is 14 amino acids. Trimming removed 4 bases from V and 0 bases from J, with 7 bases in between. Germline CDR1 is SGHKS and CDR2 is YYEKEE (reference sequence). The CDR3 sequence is CASSPDTNTGELFF. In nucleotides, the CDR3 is TGTGCCAGCAGCCCAGACACGAACACCGGGGAGCTGTTTTTT.